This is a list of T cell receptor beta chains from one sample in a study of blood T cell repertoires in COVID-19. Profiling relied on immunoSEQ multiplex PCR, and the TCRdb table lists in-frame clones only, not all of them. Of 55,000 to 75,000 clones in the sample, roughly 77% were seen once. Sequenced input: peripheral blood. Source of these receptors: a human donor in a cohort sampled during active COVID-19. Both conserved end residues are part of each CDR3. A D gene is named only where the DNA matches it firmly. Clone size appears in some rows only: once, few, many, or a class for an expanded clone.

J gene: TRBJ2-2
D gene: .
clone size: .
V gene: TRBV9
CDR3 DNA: TGTGCCAGCAGCCCTGACACCGGGGAGCTGTTTTTT
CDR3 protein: CASSPDTGELFF

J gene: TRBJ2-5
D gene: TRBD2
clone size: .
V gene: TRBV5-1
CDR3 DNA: TGCGCCAGCAGCTTGGCGCTAGCGGGGGGCGGGGCCCAAGAGACCCAGTACTTC
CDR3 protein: CASSLALAGGGAQETQYF

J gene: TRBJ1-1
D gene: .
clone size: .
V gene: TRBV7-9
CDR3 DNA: TGTGCCAGCAGCGCCGGGACACCGAACACTGAAGCTTTCTTT
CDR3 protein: CASSAGTPNTEAFF

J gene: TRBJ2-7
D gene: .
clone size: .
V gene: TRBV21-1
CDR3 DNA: TGTGCCACCCTCCCGCACATAAACTACGAGCAGTACTTC
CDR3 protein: CATLPHINYEQYF

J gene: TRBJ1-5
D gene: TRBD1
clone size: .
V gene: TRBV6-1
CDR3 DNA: TGTGCCAGCAGTGAACGGGACAGTAATCAGCCCCAGCATTTT
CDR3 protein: CASSERDSNQPQHF

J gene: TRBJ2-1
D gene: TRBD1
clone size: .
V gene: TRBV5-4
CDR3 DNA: TGTGCCAGCAGCTTAGGGACAGGGGGGTACAATGAGCAGTTCTTC
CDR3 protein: CASSLGTGGYNEQFF

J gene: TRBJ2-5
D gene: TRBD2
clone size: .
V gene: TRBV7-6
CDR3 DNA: TGTGCCAGCAGCTTAGAGGTTAGGCGGGGGGACCAGTACTTC
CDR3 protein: CASSLEVRRGDQYF

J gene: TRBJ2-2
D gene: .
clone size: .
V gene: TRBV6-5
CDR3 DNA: TGTGCCAGTAGAACCGGGACCGGGGAGCTGTTTTTT
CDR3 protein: CASRTGTGELFF

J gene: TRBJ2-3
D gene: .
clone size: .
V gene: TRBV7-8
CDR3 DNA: TGTGCCAGCAGCTGGGCTAGCACAGATACGCAGTATTTT
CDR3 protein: CASSWASTDTQYF

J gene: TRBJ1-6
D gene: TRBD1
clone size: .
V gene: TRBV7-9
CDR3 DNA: TGTGCCAGCAGCCAGGGACAGGGGGAATCACCCCTCCACTTT
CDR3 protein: CASSQGQGESPLHF

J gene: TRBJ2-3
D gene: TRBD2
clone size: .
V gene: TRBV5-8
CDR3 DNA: TGTGCCAGCAGCTTGTTTGTGGGAGGGGGCACAGATACGCAGTATTTT
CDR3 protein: CASSLFVGGGTDTQYF

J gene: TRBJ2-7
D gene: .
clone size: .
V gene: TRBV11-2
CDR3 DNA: TGTGCCAGCAGCGTAAACAGGGACGAGCAGTACTTC
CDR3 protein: CASSVNRDEQYF

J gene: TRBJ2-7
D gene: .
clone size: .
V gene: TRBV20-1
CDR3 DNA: TGCAGTGCTAGTTCGGGTATTGGATACGAGCAGTACTTC
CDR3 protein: CSASSGIGYEQYF

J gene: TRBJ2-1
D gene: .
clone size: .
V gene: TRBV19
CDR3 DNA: TGTGCCAGCAGTAGACTCACTACAACGTACAATGAGCAGTTCTTC
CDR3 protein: CASSRLTTTYNEQFF

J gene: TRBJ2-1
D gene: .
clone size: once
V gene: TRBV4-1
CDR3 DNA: TGCGCCAGCAGCCAAGAAGGCCAGCGGTACAATGAGCAGTTCTTC
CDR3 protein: CASSQEGQRYNEQFF

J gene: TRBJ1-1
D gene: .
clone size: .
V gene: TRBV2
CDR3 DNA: TGTGCCAGCAGTGATACATCGTTTGAAGCTTTCTTT
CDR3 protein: CASSDTSFEAFF

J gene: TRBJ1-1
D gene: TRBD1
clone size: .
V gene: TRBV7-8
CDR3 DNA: TGTGCCAGCAGCCGCCGGGACAGGAGAACTGAAGCTTTCTTT
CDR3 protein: CASSRRDRRTEAFF

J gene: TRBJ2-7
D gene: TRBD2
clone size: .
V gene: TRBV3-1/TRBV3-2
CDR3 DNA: TGTGCCAGCAGCCAAGATTGGACTAGCGCCGAGCAGTACTTC
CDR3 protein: CASSQDWTSAEQYF

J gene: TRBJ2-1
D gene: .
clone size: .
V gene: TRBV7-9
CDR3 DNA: TGTGCCAGCGATGCCGGGACAACCTACAATGAGCAGTTCTTC
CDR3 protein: CASDAGTTYNEQFF

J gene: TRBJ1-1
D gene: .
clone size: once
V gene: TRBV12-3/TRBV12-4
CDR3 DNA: TGTGCCAGCAGTCCGTTTACTGAAGCTTTCTTT
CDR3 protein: CASSPFTEAFF

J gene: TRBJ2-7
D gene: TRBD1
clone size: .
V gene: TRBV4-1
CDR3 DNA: TGCGCCAGCAGCCAAGTCGACAGGGAGTCCTACGAGCAGTACTTC
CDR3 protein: CASSQVDRESYEQYF

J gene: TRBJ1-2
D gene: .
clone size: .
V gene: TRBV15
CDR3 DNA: TGTGCCACCAGCAACCGCAGGGGTGGCTACACCTTC
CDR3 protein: CATSNRRGGYTF

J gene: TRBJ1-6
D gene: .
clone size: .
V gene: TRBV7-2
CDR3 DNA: TGTGCCAGCAGCCCCCAGGACAGTAATAATTCACCCCTCCACTTT
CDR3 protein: CASSPQDSNNSPLHF

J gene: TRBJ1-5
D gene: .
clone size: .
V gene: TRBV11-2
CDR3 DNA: TGTGCCAGCAGCTTAGATTATCATCCGCGTCAGCCCCAGCATTTT
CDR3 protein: CASSLDYHPRQPQHF

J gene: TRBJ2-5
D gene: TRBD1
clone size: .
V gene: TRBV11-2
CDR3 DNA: TGTGCCAGCAGCCTCGCACAGGGGGCCATGGGGGCGTACTTC
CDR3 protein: CASSLAQGAMGAYF

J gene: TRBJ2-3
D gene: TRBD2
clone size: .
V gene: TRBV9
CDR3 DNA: TGTGCCAGCAGCGTAGGGTATAGCGGGGGCACAGATACGCAGTATTTT
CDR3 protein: CASSVGYSGGTDTQYF

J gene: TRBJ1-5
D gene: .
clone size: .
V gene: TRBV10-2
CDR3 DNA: TGCGCCAGCAGTGAGTCGGGCTTACAGGGAGCGTATAGCAATCAGCCCCAGCATTTT
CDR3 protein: CASSESGLQGAYSNQPQHF

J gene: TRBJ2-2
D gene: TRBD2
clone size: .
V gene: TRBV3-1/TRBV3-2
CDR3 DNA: TGTGCCAGCAGGCCAATCCACGGGGGGACCGGGGAGCTGTTTTTT
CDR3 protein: CASRPIHGGTGELFF

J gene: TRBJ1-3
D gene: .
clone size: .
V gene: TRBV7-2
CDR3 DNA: TGTGCCAGCAGCCCCACGCGGGGGTCTGGAAACACCATATATTTT
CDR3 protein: CASSPTRGSGNTIYF

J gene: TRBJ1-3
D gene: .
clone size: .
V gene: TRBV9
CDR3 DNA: TGTGCCAGCAGCGTAGTTCTGGGAAACACCATATATTTT
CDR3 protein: CASSVVLGNTIYF

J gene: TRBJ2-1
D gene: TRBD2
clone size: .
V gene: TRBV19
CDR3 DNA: TGTGCCAGTAGTAGTACTAGCGGGAGAAATGAGCAGTTCTTC
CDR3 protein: CASSSTSGRNEQFF

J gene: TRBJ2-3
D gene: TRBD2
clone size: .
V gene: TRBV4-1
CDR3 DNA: TGCGCCAGCAGCCCCGGGGGGGTCGCCTGGACAGATACGCAGTATTTT
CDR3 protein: CASSPGGVAWTDTQYF

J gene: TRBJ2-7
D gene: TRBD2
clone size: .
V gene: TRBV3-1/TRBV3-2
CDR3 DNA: TGTGCCAGCAGCCCCCCGGGACTAGCGGGACGATACGAGCAGTACTTC
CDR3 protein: CASSPPGLAGRYEQYF

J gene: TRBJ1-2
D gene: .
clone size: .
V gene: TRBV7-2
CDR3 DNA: TGTGCCAGCAGCTTAGACAGCCCGTATGGCTACACCTTC
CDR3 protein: CASSLDSPYGYTF

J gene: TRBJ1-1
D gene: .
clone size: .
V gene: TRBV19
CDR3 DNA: TGTGCCAGTAGTATATTGCCAGGGACTAACACTGAAGCTTTCTTT
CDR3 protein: CASSILPGTNTEAFF

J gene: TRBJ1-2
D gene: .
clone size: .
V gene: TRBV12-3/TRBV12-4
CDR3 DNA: TGTGCCAGCAGCCTTCGGGGAGGTTATGGCTACACCTTC
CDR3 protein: CASSLRGGYGYTF

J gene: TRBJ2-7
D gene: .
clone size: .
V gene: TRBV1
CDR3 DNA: .
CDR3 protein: CTSSPQVGQGSIGYEQYF

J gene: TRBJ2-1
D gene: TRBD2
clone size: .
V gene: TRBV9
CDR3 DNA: TGTGCCAGCAGCCCACGCCTCACCTCGACTAGCGGCTACAATGAGCAGTTCTTC
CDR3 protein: CASSPRLTSTSGYNEQFF

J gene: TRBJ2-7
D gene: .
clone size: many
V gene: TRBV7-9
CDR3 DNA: TGTGCCAGCAGCCCAGAAAGCGGGCTTCAATCCTACGAGCAGTACTTC
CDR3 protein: CASSPESGLQSYEQYF

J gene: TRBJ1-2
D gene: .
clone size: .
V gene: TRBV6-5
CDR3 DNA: TGTGCCAGCAGTTACTCGAGGATCTATGGCTACACCTTC
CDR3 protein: CASSYSRIYGYTF

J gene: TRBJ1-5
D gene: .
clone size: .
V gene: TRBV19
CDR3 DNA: TGTGCCAGTACCCCAAATGCCGCGGAACGCAATCAGCCCCAGCATTTT
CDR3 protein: CASTPNAAERNQPQHF

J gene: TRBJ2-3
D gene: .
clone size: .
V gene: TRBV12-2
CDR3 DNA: TGTGCAAGTCGCCGACTATCCCCAGATACGCAGTATTTT
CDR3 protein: CASRRLSPDTQYF

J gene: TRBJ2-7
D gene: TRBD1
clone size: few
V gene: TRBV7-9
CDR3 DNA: TGTGCCAGCAGCTCCGGGACAGCCATCTACGAGCAGTACTTC
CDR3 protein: CASSSGTAIYEQYF

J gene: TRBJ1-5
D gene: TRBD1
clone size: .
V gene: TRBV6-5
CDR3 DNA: TGTGCCAGCAGAAACACAGGGGCTGGGCCCCAGCATTTT
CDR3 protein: CASRNTGAGPQHF

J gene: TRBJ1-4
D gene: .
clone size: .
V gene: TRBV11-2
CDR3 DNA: TGTGCCAGCAGCTTACGGTGGGGCTTAACAACTAATGAAAAACTGTTTTTT
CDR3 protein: CASSLRWGLTTNEKLFF

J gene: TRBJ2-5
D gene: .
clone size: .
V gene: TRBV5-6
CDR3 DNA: TGTGCCAGCAGCCTCGGACTGGAGATGGGTGAGACCCAGTACTTC
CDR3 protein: CASSLGLEMGETQYF

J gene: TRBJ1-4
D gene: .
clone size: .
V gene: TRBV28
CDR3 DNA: TGTGCCAGCAGCCTATCCCACAGGGAGGGCGAAAAACTGTTTTTT
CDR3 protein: CASSLSHREGEKLFF

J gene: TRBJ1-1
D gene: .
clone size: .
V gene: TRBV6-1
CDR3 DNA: TGTGCCAGCAGTGAAGGTGTAGGGGCCGAGGCAGCTTTCTTT
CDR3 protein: CASSEGVGAEAAFF

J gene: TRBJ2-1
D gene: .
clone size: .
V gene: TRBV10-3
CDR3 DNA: TGTGCCATCAGTCAGTCGGACACACCTTACAATGAGCAGTTCTTC
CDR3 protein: CAISQSDTPYNEQFF

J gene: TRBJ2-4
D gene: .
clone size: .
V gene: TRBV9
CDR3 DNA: TGTGCCAGCAGCGGGGGGGATGCCAAAAACATTCAGTACTTC
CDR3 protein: CASSGGDAKNIQYF